This T cell receptor (beta chain) was recorded in a study of blood T cells in healthy people across ages. Study as a whole: Per two T cells, about one barcoded beta molecule was captured through template switching.

The second PCR ran roughly 6 to 11 cycles with a sample-barcoded 5' primer and J-beta primers. MiXCR, run by TCRdb on the 5' RACE reads, gives a single entry per CDR3 protein. The sample has some 1.5 million distinct CDR3 sequences; approximately 28% are singletons. This clonotype was seen many times. Its antigen is undetermined. The study, taken as a whole, reports: Donor CMV infection status was unknown, possibly confounding age-related changes in expanded clonotypes. Greater diversity and more naive CD4+ cells were seen in long-lived donors than in aged donors.

This clonotype originated in a woman aged 25-40 years in good health. Material for sequencing was blood.

CDR3: CASSQDGTSVQYF. The CDR3 nucleotides read TGCGCCAGCAGCCAAGATGGGACTAGCGTGCAGTACTTC. V is TRBV4-3 and J is TRBJ2-7, with 10 nucleotides matching TRBD2. CDR3 length: 13 amino acids. Per the germline V gene, CDR1 is LGHNA and CDR2 is YSLEER. J gave up 9 bases and V 0 bases, and 2 bases lay outside the gene matches.